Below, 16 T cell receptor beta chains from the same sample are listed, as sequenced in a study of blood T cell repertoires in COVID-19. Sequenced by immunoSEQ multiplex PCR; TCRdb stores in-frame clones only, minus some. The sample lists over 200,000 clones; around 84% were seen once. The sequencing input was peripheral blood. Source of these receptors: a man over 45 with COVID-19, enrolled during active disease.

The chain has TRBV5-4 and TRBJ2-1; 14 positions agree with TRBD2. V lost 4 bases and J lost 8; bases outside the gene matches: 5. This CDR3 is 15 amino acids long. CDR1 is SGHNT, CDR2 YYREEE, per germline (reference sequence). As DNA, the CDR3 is TGTGCCAGCAGCGTCGGACTAGCGGGAGGACATGAGCAGTTCTTC. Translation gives CASSVGLAGGHEQFF.

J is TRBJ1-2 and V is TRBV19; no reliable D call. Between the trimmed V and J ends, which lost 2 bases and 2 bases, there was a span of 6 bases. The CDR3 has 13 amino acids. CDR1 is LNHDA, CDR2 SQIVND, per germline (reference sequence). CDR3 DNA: TGTGCCAGTAGTATATTGGGCAACTATGGCTACACCTTC. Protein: CASSILGNYGYTF. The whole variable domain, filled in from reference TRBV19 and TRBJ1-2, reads DGGITQSPKYLFRKEGQNVTLSCEQNLNHDAMYWYRQDPGQGLRLIYYSQIVNDFQKGDIAEGYSVSREKKESFPLTVTSAQKNPTAFYLCASSILGNYGYTFGSGTRLTVV.

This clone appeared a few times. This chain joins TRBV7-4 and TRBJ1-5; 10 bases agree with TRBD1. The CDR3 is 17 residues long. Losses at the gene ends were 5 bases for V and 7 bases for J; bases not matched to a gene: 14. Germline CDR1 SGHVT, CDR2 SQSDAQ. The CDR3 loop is CASSIAGQGDSGQPQHF. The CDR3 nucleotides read TGTGCCAGCAGCATCGCCGGACAGGGGGACTCGGGGCAGCCCCAGCATTTT.

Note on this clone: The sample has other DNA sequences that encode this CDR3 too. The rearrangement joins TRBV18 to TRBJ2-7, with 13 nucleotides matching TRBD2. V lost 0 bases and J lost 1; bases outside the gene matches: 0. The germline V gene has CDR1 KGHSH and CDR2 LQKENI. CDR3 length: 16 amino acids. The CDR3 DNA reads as TGTGCCAGCTCACCACCGGGACTAGCGGGGTCCTACGAGCAGTACTTC. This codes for CASSPPGLAGSYEQYF.

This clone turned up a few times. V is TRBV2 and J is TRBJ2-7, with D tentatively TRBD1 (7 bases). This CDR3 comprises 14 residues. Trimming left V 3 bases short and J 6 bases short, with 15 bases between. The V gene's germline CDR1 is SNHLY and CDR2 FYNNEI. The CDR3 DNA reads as TGTGCCAGCAGTGATATCGGGCAGGGGGGCGAGCAGTACTTC. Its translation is CASSDIGQGGEQYF.

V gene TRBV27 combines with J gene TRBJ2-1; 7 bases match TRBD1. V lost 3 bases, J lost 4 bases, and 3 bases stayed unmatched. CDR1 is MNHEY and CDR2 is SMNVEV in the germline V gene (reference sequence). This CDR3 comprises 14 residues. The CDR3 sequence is CASSLGQIYNEQFF. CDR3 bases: TGTGCCAGCAGTTTGGGACAGATTTACAATGAGCAGTTCTTC.

DNA of the CDR3: TGTGCCAGCACCACACAGGGCTCCTACAATGAGCAGTTCTTC. It is translated as CASTTQGSYNEQFF. The chain carries TRBV28 and TRBJ2-1; the D gene is possibly TRBD1 (6 bases). The CDR3 consists of 14 residues. With 7 bases removed from V and 0 bases from J, the gap between germline ends came to 10 bases. Germline lookup yields CDR1 MDHEN and CDR2 SYDVKM.

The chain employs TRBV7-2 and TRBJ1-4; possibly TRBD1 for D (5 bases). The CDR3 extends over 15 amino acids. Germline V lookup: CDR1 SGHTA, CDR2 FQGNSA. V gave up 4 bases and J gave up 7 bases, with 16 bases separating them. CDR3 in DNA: TGTGCCAGCAGCTCCCTGGCGGGGAGGGGTGAAAAACTGTTTTTT. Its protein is CASSSLAGRGEKLFF.

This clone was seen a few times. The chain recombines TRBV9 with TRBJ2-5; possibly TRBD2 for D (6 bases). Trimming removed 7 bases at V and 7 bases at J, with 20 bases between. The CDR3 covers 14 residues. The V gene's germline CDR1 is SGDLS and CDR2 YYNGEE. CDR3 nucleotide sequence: TGTGCCAGCGGATCCGGGACTCCCCCCGGGACCCAGTACTTC. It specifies CASGSGTPPGTQYF.

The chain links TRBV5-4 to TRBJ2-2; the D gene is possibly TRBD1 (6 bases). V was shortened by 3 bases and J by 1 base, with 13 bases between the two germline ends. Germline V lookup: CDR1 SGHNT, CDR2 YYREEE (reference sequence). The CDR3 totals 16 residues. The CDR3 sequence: CASSWRQAMNTGELFF. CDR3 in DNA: TGTGCCAGCAGCTGGAGACAGGCCATGAACACCGGGGAGCTGTTTTTT. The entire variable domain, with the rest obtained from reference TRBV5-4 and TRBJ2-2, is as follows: ETGVTQSPTHLIKTRGQQVTLRCSSQSGHNTVSWYQQALGQGPQFIFQYYREEENGRGNFPPRFSGLQFPNYSSELNVNALELDDSALYLCASSWRQAMNTGELFFGEGSRLTVL.

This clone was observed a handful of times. CDR3 protein: CASLASGTSQPQHF. The CDR3 region has the DNA TGTGCCAGCCTGGCGTCGGGTACCAGTCAGCCCCAGCATTTT. The genes are TRBV19 and TRBJ1-5; no clear D gene. V lost 9 bases to trimming and J lost 6 bases, with 18 bases between them. This CDR3 contains 14 residues. CDR1 and CDR2 from the germline V gene are LNHDA and SQIVND (reference sequence).

This CDR3 reads CASSPGGGPEAFF. Written as DNA, the CDR3 is TGTGCCAGCAGCCCGGGGGGTGGCCCTGAAGCTTTCTTT. The chain uses TRBV4-2 and TRBJ1-1, with TRBD1 as a possible D gene (5 bases). This CDR3 is 13 amino acids long. The ends were cut back, 4 bases at V and 6 bases at J, with 12 bases in the middle. The germline CDR1 and CDR2 sequences are LGHNA and YNFKEQ.

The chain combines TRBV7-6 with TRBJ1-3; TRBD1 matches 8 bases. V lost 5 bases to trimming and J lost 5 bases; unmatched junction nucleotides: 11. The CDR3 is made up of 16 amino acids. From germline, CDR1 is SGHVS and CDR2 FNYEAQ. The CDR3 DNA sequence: TGTGCCAGCAGCCGCCGAGGACAGGGTAGGAGAAACACCATATATTTT. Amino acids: CASSRRGQGRRNTIYF. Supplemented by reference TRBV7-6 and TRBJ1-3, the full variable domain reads GAGVSQSPRYKVTKRGQDVALRCDPISGHVSLYWYRQALGQGPEFLTYFNYEAQQDKSGLPNDRFSAERPEGSISTLTIQRTEQRDSAMYRCASSRRGQGRRNTIYFGEGSWLTVV.

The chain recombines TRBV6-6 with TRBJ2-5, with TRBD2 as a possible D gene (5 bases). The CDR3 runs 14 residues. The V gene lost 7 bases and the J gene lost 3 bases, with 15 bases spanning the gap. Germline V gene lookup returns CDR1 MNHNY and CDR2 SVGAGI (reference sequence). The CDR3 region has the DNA TGTGCCAGCACCGAGGCGGGTTCCAAAGAGACCCAGTACTTC. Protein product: CASTEAGSKETQYF.

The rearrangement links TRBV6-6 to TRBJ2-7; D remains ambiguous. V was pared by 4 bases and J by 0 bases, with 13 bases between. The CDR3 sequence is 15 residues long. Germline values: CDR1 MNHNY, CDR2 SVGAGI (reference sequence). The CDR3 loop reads CASSSPTLRSYEQYF. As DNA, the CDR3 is TGTGCCAGCAGTTCCCCGACACTGCGCTCCTACGAGCAGTACTTC.

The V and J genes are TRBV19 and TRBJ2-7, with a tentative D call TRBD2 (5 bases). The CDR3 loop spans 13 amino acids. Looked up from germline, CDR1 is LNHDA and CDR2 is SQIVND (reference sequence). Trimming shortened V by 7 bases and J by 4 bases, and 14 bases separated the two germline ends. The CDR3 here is CASTQSRGYEQYF. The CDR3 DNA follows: TGTGCCAGTACACAAAGTCGGGGATACGAGCAGTACTTC. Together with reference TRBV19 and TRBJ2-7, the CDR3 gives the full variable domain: DGGITQSPKYLFRKEGQNVTLSCEQNLNHDAMYWYRQDPGQGLRLIYYSQIVNDFQKGDIAEGYSVSREKKESFPLTVTSAQKNPTAFYLCASTQSRGYEQYFGPGTRLTVT.